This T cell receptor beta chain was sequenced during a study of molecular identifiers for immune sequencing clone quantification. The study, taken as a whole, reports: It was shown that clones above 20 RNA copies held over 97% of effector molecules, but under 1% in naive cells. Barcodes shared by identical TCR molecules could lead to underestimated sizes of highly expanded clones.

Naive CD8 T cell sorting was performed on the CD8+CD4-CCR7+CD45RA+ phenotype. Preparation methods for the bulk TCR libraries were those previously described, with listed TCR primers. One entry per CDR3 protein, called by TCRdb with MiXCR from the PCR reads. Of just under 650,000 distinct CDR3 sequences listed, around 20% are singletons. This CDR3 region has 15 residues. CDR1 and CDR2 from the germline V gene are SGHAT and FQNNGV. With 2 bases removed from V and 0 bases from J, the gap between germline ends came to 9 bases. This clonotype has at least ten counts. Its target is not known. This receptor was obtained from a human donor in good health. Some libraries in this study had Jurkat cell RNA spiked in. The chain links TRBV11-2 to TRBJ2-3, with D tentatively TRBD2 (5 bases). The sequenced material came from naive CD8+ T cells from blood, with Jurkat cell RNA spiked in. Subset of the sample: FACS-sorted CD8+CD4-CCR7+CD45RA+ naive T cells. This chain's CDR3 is CASSLLTTSTDTQYF. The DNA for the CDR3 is TGTGCCAGCAGCTTACTGACTACTAGCACAGATACGCAGTATTTT.